This paragraph covers one T cell receptor (beta chain) sequence. In germline, CDR1 is MRHNA, CDR2 SNTAGT. The CDR3 runs 15 residues. V was shortened by 5 bases and J by 5 bases, with 16 bases between the two germline ends. After extraction with the RNeasy kit, 0.5 to 1 ug of the RNA was reverse transcribed using random hexamers. Coverage of TCR beta CDR3 amplification by immunoSEQ multiplex PCR extended to 54 Vbeta and 13 Jbeta. TCRdb fed the immunoSEQ multiplex PCR reads into MiXCR, producing one record per CDR3 protein. The table records tens of thousands of distinct CDR3 sequences, about 94% of them present only once. The data were obtained in a study of CD8 T cells in Susac syndrome. Through negative isolation, CD4+ and CD8+ T cells were obtained, while TEMRA cells were enriched using FACS.

Specimen: CD8+ T cells from PBMCs. The chain has TRBV6-4 and TRBJ2-1; D is uncertain. The source is a human donor in good health. The CDR3 sequence: CASSPKWGSNNEQFF. The DNA of the CDR3 is TGTGCCAGCAGTCCTAAGTGGGGTAGTAACAATGAGCAGTTCTTC.